The sequence of this T cell receptor (beta chain) was determined in a study of human CD8 memory T cell subsets (TCRdb year 2020). For the study in its entirety: The clonal relationships among stem-like (TSTEM), progenitor exhausted-like (TPEX) and effector memory CD8+ T cell subsets were assessed by comparing the TCRbeta repertoires of these subsets. Six donors each provided TSTEM, TPEX and effector memory subsets, and TCRbeta repertoires were obtained from all six. Results the study describes overall, beyond this receptor: Although both stem-like subsets shared clonotypes with effector memory cells, the overlap between TSTEM and TPEX repertoires was minimal, suggesting distinct antigen spectra for the TSTEM and TPEX subsets. Sequencing was limited to TCRbeta chains, and the repertoire comparisons were based on a handful of donors analyzed with paired t-tests and Bonferroni correction. Similarly high normalized Shannon-Wiener diversity was shown by TSTEM and TPEX subsets, whereas comparatively lower diversity was seen in effector memory subsets. Based on Chao1 estimates, TSTEM subsets appeared to have greater repertoire diversity than TPEX subsets, which may reflect a broader range of specificities.

CDR1 and CDR2 are drawn from the germline V gene: SQVTM, ANQGSEA. The CDR3 covers 12 residues, taking in both the cysteine and the phenylalanine. The protein alone is recorded here. Sequenced using a NextSeq 550. A Human TCR Profiling Kit was used to prepare UMI-labeled 5' RACE TCRbeta libraries. Every TCRbeta library was prepared in parallel with an identical number of PCR cycles. The authors' pipeline ran thus. Each TCRbeta library contained between about 2,600 and 20,000 functional CDR3beta clonotypes. MIGEC 1.2.9 was used for UMI extraction and consensus assembly, with a minimum of three reads required per UMI. In-frame CDR3beta repertoires were extracted with MiXCR 3.0.3. Each sample was downsampled to 42,000 randomly selected UMIs before diversity metrics were calculated in VDJtools 1.2.1. Repertoire overlap metrics D, R and F2 were calculated in VDJtools for the top 3,000 clones of each sample pair. TCRdb reprocessed the reads, and each CDR3 protein sequence is entered once, without DNA. TCRdb assigned the V and J calls; the authors' analysis was not used. This sample's table carries roughly 5,000 distinct CDR3 sequences. The ten biggest clones cover about 17% of the sample.

With respect to this clonotype: Which antigen it targets is not known.

Early differentiated memory cells that were CCR7+ PD-1+ TIGIT+ and showed dysfunctional, exhausted-like traits were classified as progenitor exhausted-like memory CD8+ T cells (TPEX). Density gradient separation was used to isolate peripheral blood mononuclear cells from healthy donor buffy coats. In the study, total CD8+ T cells were enriched by negative magnetic separation with EasySep or MojoSort CD8+ T cell isolation kits. An RNeasy Mini Kit was used to extract total RNA from duplicate vials of about 150,000 sorted CD8+ T cells per subset. The PBMCs were used either fresh or after being cryopreserved in fetal bovine serum with around 10% DMSO. Fluorescence-activated cell sorting on a FACSAria III was used to sort the CD8+ T cell subsets to purity.

The origin of this receptor is a human donor in good health. Recombination linked TRBV29-1 to TRBJ1-2; the TCRdb D gene call, TRBD1, has no DNA to confirm it. Sequenced input: CD8+ T cells from PBMCs. The CDR3 amino acid sequence is: CSVEGDIYGYTF.